A single sample is the source of the 21 T cell receptor beta chains below, sequenced in a study of T-cell memory formation after mild COVID-19. TCRdb re-called the 5' RACE reads with MiXCR, one entry per CDR3 protein. Among fewer than 300,000 distinct CDR3 sequences listed, over 15% were seen once. Material: PBMCs or a T cell subset sorted from them (not recorded which). The receptors shown here come from a man aged 18 to 29 who had mild COVID-19 (a few samples of this study predate the infection). Cell type and time point are not known.

The V and J genes are TRBV29-1 and TRBJ2-6, with D possibly matching TRBD1 (6 bases). This CDR3 is built from 15 residues. The germline CDR1 and CDR2 sequences are SQVTM and ANQGSEA. V dropped 4 bases and J dropped 0 bases, with 10 bases sitting between them. DNA of the CDR3: TGCAGCGTTGCAGGGGAGAGCTCTGGGGCCAACGTCCTGACTTTC. It codes for CSVAGESSGANVLTF.

This chain joins TRBV20-1 and TRBJ2-1; D is uncertain. The CDR3 has 10 amino acids. The germline V gene has CDR1 DFQATT and CDR2 SNEGSKA (reference sequence). For the CDR3, the DNA is TGCAGCGTGTGGTACAATGAGCAGTTCTTC. It is translated as CSVWYNEQFF.

This clonotype turned up a few times. V and J are TRBV6-2 or TRBV6-3 and TRBJ1-1; TRBD1 might be the D (6 bases). Germline values: CDR1 MNHEY, CDR2 SVGEGT. There are 13 residues in the CDR3. Trimming removed 4 bases at V and 4 bases at J, with 10 bases between. In nucleotides, the CDR3 is TGTGCCAGCAGTTCCCAGGGGTTCACTGAAGCTTTCTTT. It is translated as CASSSQGFTEAFF.

This clonotype came up a few times. The rearrangement uses TRBV12-3 or TRBV12-4 and TRBJ1-1, with D possibly TRBD1 on 5 matching bases. V was pared by 6 bases and J by 1 base, with 9 bases between. This CDR3 region has 13 residues. The CDR3 DNA follows: TGTGCCAGCAGGGCGGGGGGGAACACTGAAGCTTTCTTT. Translating it yields CASRAGGNTEAFF.

This clonotype has just a few counts. CDR3: CASSSDSFRRFF. CDR3 in DNA: TGTGCCAGCAGCTCCGACAGTTTTAGACGGTTCTTC. The chain has TRBV7-2 and TRBJ2-1; a weak D match, TRBD1 (5 bases). The V end lost 4 bases, the J end lost 15 bases, and 16 bases lay between the germline ends. The CDR3 spans 12 residues. CDR1 SGHTA and CDR2 FQGNSA come from the germline V gene.

A few counts support this clonotype. The chain's CDR3 is CASTQAGGHYEQYF. The CDR3 DNA is TGTGCCAGCACCCAGGCAGGGGGTCACTACGAGCAGTACTTC. This sequence joins TRBV6-1 and TRBJ2-7; 7 positions match TRBD1. The germline CDR1 and CDR2 sequences are MNHNS and SASEGT. Unmatched junction bases numbered 9, after V lost 7 bases and J lost 3 bases. The CDR3 sequence is 14 residues long.

This clonotype appeared a few times. The chain employs TRBV20-1 and TRBJ2-1, with a weak D call TRBD1 (6 bases). This CDR3 has 14 residues. Germline CDR1 DFQATT, CDR2 SNEGSKA (reference sequence). V gave up 2 bases and J gave up 4 bases, with 12 bases separating them. The DNA of the CDR3 is TGCAGTGCTAGAAGTCCGACAGGATACAATGAGCAGTTCTTC. Its protein is CSARSPTGYNEQFF.

The chain is built from TRBV7-2 and TRBJ1-2; D is unclear. There are 14 residues in the CDR3. The germline V gene encodes CDR1 SGHTA and CDR2 FQGNSA. Trimming pared 3 bases from V and 6 bases from J, leaving 14 bases between. CDR3 DNA sequence: TGTGCCAGCAGCTTCCATCGCGCCCTAAATGGCTACACCTTC. Translating gives CASSFHRALNGYTF.

V is TRBV19 and J is TRBJ2-1, with D possibly being TRBD1 (6 bases). V lost 7 bases to trimming and J lost 6 bases, with 19 bases between them. The CDR3 spans 15 residues. Germline loops: CDR1 LNHDA, CDR2 SQIVND (reference sequence). CDR3 sequence (DNA): TGTGCCAGTACCGCAGACACAGGGTTGGGCAATGAGCAGTTCTTC. The encoded protein is CASTADTGLGNEQFF.

The rearrangement joins TRBV7-9 to TRBJ2-2; 11 nucleotides agree with TRBD1. Unmatched junction bases numbered 11, after V lost 7 bases and J lost 1 base. CDR1 is SEHNR and CDR2 is FQNEAQ in the germline V gene (reference sequence). The CDR3 is 18 amino acids. For the CDR3, the DNA is TGTGCCAGCAACACGGGACAGGGGGTTTACTTGAACACCGGGGAGCTGTTTTTT. It codes for CASNTGQGVYLNTGELFF.

This clonotype showed up just a few times. The V call is TRBV7-6, the J call TRBJ2-2; 13 nucleotides match TRBD2. The CDR3 totals 18 residues. Germline assignment: CDR1 SGHVS and CDR2 FNYEAQ. J gave up 3 bases and V 3 bases, and 7 bases lay outside the gene matches. The CDR3 DNA is TGTGCCAGCAGCTTGGCCGGGACTAGCGGGGTTGACACCGGGGAGCTGTTTTTT. It translates to CASSLAGTSGVDTGELFF.

This clonotype turned up a few times. The rearrangement links TRBV7-2 to TRBJ2-3, with D possibly TRBD1 on 6 matching bases. Trimming removed 4 bases from V and 5 bases from J, with 10 bases in between. CDR3 length equals 13 residues. The germline V gene encodes CDR1 SGHTA and CDR2 FQGNSA. The CDR3 loop reads CASSYHREDTQYF. The DNA of the CDR3 is TGTGCCAGCAGCTACCACAGGGAAGATACGCAGTATTTT.

This clonotype was counted a few times. The chain recombines TRBV18 with TRBJ1-5, with TRBD1 matching 11 bases. Germline CDR1 and CDR2: KGHSH and LQKENI. Unmatched junction bases numbered 2, after V lost 4 bases and J lost 6 bases. The length of the CDR3 is 14 residues. The CDR3 loop reads CASSRGQGAQPQHF. DNA for the CDR3: TGTGCCAGCTCACGCGGACAGGGGGCTCAGCCCCAGCATTTT.

This clonotype was detected only once. The chain uses TRBV5-6 and TRBJ1-1, with 8 nucleotides matching TRBD1. The V segment lost 4 bases and the J segment 3 bases; nucleotides outside the gene matches: 5. The CDR3 runs 14 residues. Germline V gene lookup returns CDR1 SGHDT and CDR2 YYEEEE. The CDR3 here is CASSRGQGHTEAFF. The DNA of the CDR3 is TGTGCCAGCAGCAGAGGACAGGGCCACACTGAAGCTTTCTTT.

The sample holds a few counts of this clonotype. This chain connects TRBV9 to TRBJ2-2; D is ambiguous. Germline V lookup: CDR1 SGDLS, CDR2 YYNGEE. With 3 bases removed from V and 3 bases from J, the gap between germline ends came to 6 bases. The CDR3 runs 13 residues. The CDR3 sequence is CASSARYTGELFF. The CDR3 DNA is TGTGCCAGCAGCGCCAGATACACCGGGGAGCTGTTTTTT.

This clonotype was found a few times. The V and J genes are TRBV5-1 and TRBJ2-3, with 11 bases identical to TRBD2. This CDR3 spans 17 amino acids. The germline CDR1 and CDR2 sequences are SGHRS and YFSETQ. The ends lost 1 base at V and 1 base at J; junction bases unmatched: 5. This CDR3 is CASSLFSGGAGTDTQYF. The DNA for the CDR3 is TGCGCCAGCAGCTTGTTTAGCGGGGGGGCCGGCACAGATACGCAGTATTTT.

V and J are TRBV5-4 and TRBJ2-7; D perhaps matches TRBD1 (6 bases). Per the germline V gene, CDR1 is SGHNT and CDR2 is YYREEE (reference sequence). Trimming left V 2 bases short and J 0 bases short, with 12 bases between. There are 15 residues in the CDR3. As DNA, the CDR3 is TGTGCCAGCAGCTTCGACAGGAACCCCTCCTACGAGCAGTACGTC. It is translated as CASSFDRNPSYEQYV.

The genes are TRBV10-3 and TRBJ2-2; D ambiguous. CDR3 length: 12 amino acids. Germline V CDR1 and CDR2: ENHRY, SYGVKD. Deletions cut 4 bases from V and 6 bases from J, with 6 bases between. The chain's CDR3 is CAISGAAGELFF. The CDR3 bases are TGTGCCATCAGTGGTGCGGCCGGGGAGCTGTTTTTT.

The chain joins TRBV5-8 to TRBJ1-2, with D tentatively TRBD1 (6 bases). Between the trimmed V and J ends, which lost 4 bases and 8 bases, there was a span of 21 bases. This CDR3 has 15 residues. Germline CDR1 reads SGHTS; CDR2 reads YDEGEE. CDR3 sequence (DNA): TGTGCCAGCAGCGGCTTAGAGTCCGGGGGCAGCGGCTACACCTTC. Its translation: CASSGLESGGSGYTF.

The chain uses TRBV29-1 and TRBJ1-1; no definite D call. V shed 6 bases and J shed 0 bases, with 8 bases lying between them. Germline CDR1 reads SQVTM; CDR2 reads ANQGSEA. This CDR3 is 12 amino acids long. In DNA, the CDR3 is TGCAGCGTGCTCCCCATGAACACTGAAGCTTTCTTT. It yields the protein CSVLPMNTEAFF.

This clonotype was recorded at least ten times. V usage is TRBV4-2 and J usage is TRBJ2-1; D not resolved. Germline V gene lookup returns CDR1 LGHNA and CDR2 YNFKEQ. Trimming stripped 0 bases from V and 0 bases from J, with 9 bases between. The CDR3 length is 16 residues. CDR3 coding DNA: TGTGCCAGCAGCCAAGAGGGATCTACCTCCTACAATGAGCAGTTCTTC. Translated, it gives CASSQEGSTSYNEQFF.